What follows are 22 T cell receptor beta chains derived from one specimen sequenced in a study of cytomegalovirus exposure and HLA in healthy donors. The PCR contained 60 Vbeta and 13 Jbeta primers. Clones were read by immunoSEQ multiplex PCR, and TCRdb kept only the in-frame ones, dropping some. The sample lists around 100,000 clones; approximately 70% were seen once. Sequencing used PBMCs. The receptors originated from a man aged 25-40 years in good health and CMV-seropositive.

The DNA for the CDR3 is TGTGCCAGCAGCTTTTCGCAGAGCACAGATACGCAGTATTTT. This encodes CASSFSQSTDTQYF. The chain couples TRBV7-2 to TRBJ2-3; no clear D. Germline V gene sequence: CDR1 SGHTA, CDR2 FQGNSA. There are 14 residues in the CDR3. Between the trimmed V and J ends, which lost 3 bases and 0 bases, there was a span of 7 bases.

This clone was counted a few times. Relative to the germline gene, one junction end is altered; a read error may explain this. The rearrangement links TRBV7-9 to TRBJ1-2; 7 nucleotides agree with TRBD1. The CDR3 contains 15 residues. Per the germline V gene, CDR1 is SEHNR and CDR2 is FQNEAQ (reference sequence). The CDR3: CASSLDARGQARGDF. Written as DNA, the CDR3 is TGTGCCAGCAGCTTAGACGCAAGAGGACAGGCCCGCGGGGACTTC.

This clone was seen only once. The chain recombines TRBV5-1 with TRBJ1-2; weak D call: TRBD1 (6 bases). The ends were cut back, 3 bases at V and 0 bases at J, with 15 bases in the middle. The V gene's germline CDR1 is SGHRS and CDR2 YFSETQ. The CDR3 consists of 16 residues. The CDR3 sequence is CASSSAWTATNYGYTF. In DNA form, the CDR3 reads TGCGCCAGCAGCTCAGCTTGGACAGCGACTAACTATGGCTACACCTTC.

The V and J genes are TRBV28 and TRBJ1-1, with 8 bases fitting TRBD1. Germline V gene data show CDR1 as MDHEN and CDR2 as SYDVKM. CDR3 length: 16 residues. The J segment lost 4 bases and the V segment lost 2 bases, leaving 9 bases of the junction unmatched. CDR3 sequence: CASSLNQGAGTTEAFF. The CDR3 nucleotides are TGTGCCAGCAGTTTAAACCAGGGGGCGGGGACCACTGAAGCTTTCTTT.

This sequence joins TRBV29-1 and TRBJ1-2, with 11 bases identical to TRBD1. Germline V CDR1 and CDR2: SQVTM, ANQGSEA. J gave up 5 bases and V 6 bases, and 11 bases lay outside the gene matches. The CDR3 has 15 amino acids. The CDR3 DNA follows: TGCAGCGTCAATGGACAGGGGGCCAAGGGTTATGGCTACACCTTC. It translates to CSVNGQGAKGYGYTF.

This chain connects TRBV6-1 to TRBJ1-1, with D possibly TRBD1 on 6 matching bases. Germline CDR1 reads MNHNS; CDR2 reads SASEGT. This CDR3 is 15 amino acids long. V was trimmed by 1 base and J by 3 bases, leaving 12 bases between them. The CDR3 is CASSEVGQTYTEAFF. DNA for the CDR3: TGTGCCAGCAGTGAAGTAGGACAGACATACACTGAAGCTTTCTTT.

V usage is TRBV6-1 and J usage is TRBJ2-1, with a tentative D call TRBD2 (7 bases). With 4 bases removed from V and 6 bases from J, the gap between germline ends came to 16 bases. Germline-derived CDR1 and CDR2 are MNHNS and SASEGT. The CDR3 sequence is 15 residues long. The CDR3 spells CASSGVGGRSNEQFF. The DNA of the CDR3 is TGTGCCAGCAGTGGGGTCGGGGGGCGCAGCAATGAGCAGTTCTTC.

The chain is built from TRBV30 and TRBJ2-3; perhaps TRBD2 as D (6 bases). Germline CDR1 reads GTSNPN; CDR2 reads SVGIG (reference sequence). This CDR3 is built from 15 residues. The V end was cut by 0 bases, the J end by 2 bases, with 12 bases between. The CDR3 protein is CAWSVGGAPTDTQYF. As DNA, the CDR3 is TGTGCCTGGAGTGTAGGAGGGGCCCCCACAGATACGCAGTATTTT.

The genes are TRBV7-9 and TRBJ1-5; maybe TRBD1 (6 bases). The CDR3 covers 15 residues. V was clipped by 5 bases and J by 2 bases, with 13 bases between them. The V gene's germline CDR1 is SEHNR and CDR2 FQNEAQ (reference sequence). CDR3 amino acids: CASSEWTAGNQPQHF. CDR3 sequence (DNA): TGTGCCAGCAGCGAGTGGACAGCCGGCAATCAGCCCCAGCATTTT.

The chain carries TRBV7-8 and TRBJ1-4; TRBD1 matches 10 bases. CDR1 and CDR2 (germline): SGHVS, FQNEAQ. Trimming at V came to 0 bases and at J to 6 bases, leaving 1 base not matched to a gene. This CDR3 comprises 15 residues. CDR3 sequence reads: CASSLAGTGDEKLFF. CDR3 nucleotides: TGTGCCAGCAGCTTAGCCGGGACAGGGGATGAAAAACTGTTTTTT. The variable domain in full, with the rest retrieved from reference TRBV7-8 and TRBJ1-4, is GAGVSQSPRYKVAKRGQDVALRCDPISGHVSLFWYQQALGQGPEFLTYFQNEAQLDKSGLPSDRFFAERPEGSVSTLKIQRTQQEDSAVYLCASSLAGTGDEKLFFGSGTQLSVL.

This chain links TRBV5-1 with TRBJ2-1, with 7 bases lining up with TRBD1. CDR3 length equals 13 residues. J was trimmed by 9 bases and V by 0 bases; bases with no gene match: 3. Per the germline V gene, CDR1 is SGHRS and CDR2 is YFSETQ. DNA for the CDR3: TGCGCCAGCAGCTTGGCCAGGGACAGTGAGCAGTTCTTC. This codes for CASSLARDSEQFF.

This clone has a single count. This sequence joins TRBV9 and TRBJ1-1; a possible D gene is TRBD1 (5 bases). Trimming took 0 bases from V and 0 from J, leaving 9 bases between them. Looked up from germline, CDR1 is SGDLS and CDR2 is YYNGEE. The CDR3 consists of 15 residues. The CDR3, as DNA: TGTGCCAGCAGCGTAGGTCCAGGGATGAACACTGAAGCTTTCTTT. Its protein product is CASSVGPGMNTEAFF.

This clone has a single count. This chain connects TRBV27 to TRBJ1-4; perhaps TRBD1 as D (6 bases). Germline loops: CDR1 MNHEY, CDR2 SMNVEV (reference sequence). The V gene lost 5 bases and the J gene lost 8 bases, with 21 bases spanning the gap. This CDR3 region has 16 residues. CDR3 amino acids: CASSHRPGGRGEKLFF. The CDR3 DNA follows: TGTGCCAGCAGTCACCGCCCCGGGGGGCGAGGGGAAAAACTGTTTTTT.

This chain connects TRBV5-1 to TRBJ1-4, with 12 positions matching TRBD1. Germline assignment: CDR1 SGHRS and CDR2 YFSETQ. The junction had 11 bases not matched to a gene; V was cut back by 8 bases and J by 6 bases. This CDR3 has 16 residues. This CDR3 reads CARAGTGGCWDEKLFF. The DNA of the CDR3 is TGCGCCAGGGCCGGGACAGGGGGCTGTTGGGATGAAAAACTGTTTTTT. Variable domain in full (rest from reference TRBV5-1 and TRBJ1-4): KAGVTQTPRYLIKTRGQQVTLSCSPISGHRSVSWYQQTPGQGLQFLFEYFSETQRNKGNFPGRFSGRQFSNSRSEMNVSTLELGDSALYLCARAGTGGCWDEKLFFGSGTQLSVL.

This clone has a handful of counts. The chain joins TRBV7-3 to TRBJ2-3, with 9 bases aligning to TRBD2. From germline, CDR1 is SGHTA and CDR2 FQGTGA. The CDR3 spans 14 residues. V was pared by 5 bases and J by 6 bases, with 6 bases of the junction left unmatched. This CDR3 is CASSLREGSDTQYF. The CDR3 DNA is TGTGCCAGCAGCCTGCGGGAGGGTTCGGATACGCAGTATTTT.

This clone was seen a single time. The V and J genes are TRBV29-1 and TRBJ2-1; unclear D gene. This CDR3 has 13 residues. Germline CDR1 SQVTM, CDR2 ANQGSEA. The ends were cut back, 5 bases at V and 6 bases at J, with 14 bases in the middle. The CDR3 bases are TGCAGCGTTTCTTCCGCCCAGGTCAATGAGCAGTTCTTC. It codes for CSVSSAQVNEQFF.

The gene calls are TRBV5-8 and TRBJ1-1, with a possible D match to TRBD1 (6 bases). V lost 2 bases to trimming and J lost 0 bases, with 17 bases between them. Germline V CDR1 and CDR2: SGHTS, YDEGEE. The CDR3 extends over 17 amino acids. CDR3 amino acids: CASSFEGGPFMNTEAFF. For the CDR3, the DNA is TGTGCCAGCAGCTTTGAAGGGGGTCCTTTCATGAACACTGAAGCTTTCTTT.

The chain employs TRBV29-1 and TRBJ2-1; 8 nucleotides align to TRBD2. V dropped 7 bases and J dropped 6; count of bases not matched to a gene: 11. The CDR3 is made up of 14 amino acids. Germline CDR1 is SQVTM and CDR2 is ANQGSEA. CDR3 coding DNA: TGCAGCGGTGGTCCAGCGGGAGAAATCAATGAGCAGTTCTTC. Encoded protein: CSGGPAGEINEQFF.

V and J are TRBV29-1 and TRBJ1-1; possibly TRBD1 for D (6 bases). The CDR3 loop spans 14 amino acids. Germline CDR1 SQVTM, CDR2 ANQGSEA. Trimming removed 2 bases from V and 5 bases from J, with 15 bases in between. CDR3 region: CSVERGQGITEAFF. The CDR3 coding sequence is TGCAGCGTTGAACGCGGGCAGGGGATAACTGAAGCTTTCTTT. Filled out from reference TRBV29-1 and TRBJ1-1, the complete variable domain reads SAVISQKPSRDICQRGTSLTIQCQVDSQVTMMFWYRQQPGQSLTLIATANQGSEATYESGFVIDKFPISRPNLTFSTLTVSNMSPEDSSIYLCSVERGQGITEAFFGQGTRLTVV.

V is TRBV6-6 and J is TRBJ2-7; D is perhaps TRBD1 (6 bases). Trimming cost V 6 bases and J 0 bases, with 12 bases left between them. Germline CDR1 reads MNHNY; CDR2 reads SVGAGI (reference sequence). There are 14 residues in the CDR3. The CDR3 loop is CASSLGASSYEQYF. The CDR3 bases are TGTGCCAGCAGCCTGGGGGCTTCCTCCTACGAGCAGTACTTC.

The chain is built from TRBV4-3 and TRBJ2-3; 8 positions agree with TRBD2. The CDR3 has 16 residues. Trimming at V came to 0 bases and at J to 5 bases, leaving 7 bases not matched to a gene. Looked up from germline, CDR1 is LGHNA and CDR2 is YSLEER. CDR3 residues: CASSQDPGGRRDTQYF. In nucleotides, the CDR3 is TGCGCCAGCAGCCAAGATCCGGGCGGGAGGAGAGATACGCAGTATTTT.

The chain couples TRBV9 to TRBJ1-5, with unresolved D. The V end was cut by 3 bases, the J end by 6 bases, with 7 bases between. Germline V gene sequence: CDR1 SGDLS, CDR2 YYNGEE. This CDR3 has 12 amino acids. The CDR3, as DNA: TGTGCCAGCAGCGAGCCGCGTCAGCCCCAGCATTTT. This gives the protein CASSEPRQPQHF.